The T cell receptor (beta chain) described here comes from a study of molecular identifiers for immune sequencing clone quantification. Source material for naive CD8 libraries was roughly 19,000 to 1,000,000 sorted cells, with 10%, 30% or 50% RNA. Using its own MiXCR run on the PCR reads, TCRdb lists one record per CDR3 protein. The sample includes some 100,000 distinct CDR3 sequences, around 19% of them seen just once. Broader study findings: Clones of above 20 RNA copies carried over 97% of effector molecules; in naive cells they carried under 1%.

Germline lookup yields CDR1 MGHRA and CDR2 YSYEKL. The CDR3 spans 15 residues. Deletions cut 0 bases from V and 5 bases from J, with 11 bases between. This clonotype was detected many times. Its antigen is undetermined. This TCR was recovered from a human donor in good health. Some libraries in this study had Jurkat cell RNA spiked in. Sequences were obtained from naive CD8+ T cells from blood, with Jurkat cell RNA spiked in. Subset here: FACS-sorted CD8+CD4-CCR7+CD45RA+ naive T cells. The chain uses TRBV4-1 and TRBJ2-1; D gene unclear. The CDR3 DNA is TGCGCCAGCAGCCAAGATTGGGGAAGTAACAATGAGCAGTTCTTC. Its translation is CASSQDWGSNNEQFF.